This TCR beta chain was sequenced for a study of T-cell reconstitution after alpha-beta-depleted transplantation in children. This sample's TCRbeta library carried unique molecular identifier barcodes. TCRdb re-called the PCR reads through MiXCR, storing one row per CDR3 protein. The data show 500,000 or so distinct CDR3 sequences, 32% seen once. The CDR3 has 16 residues. Per the germline V gene, CDR1 is SGHTA and CDR2 is FQGTGA. Trimming took off 5 bases at V and 6 bases at J, with 19 bases between the two ends. This clonotype originated in a human donor who donated a stem cell graft to a child with aplastic anemia. V and J are TRBV7-3 and TRBJ2-2; D may correspond to TRBD1 or TRBD2 (5 bases each). This material consisted of PBMCs from the stem cell graft donor, taken from the stem cell graft. The CDR3 loop reads CASSPRRDGVPGELFF. The DNA for the CDR3 is TGTGCCAGCAGCCCGCGCCGGGACGGTGTCCCCGGGGAGCTGTTTTTT.